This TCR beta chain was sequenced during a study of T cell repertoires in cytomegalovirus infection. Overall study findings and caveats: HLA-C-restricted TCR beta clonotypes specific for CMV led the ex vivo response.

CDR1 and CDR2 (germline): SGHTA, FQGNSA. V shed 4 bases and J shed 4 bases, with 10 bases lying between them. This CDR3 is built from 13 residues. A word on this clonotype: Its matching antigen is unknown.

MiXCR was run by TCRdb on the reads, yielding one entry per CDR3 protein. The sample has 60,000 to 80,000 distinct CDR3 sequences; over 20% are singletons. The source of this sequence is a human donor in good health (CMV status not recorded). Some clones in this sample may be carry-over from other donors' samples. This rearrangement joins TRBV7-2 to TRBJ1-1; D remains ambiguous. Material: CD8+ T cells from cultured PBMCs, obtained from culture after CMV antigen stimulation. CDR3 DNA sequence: TGTGCCAGCAGCTCCACAGTAAGCACTGAAGCTTTCTTT. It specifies CASSSTVSTEAFF. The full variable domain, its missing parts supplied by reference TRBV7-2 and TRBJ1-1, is GAGVSQSPSNKVTEKGKDVELRCDPISGHTALYWYRQSLGQGLEFLIYFQGNSAPDKSGLPSDRFSAERTGGSVSTLTIQRTQQEDSAVYLCASSSTVSTEAFFGQGTRLTVV.